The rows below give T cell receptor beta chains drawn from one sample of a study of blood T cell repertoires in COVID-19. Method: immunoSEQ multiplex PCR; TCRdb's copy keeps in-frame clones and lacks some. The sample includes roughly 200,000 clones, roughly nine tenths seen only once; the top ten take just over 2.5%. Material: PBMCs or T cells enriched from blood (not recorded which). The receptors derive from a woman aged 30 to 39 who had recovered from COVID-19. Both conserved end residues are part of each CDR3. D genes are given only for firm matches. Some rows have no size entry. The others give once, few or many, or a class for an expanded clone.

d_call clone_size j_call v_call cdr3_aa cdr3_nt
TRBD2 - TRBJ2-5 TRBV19 CASSINKYSPGGTQYF TGTGCCAGTAGTATAAATAAATACAGTCCGGGGGGGACCCAGTACTTC
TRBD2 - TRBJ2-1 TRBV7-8 CASRTRPYNEQFF TGTGCCAGCCGGACTAGACCATACAATGAGCAGTTCTTC
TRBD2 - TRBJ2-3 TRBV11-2 CASSLHRTSRTDTQYF TGTGCCAGCAGCTTACACCGGACTAGCAGGACAGATACGCAGTATTTT
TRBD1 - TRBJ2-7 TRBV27 CASSPGQGFGVYEQYF TGTGCCAGCAGTCCGGGACAGGGGTTCGGGGTCTACGAGCAGTACTTC
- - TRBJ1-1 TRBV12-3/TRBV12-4 CASMTRTEAFF TGTGCCAGCATGACAAGGACTGAAGCTTTCTTT
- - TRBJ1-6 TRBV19 CASSRGSSYNSPLHF TGTGCCAGTAGTCGGGGGAGCTCCTATAATTCACCCCTCCACTTT
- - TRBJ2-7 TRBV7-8 CASSSPLGGASYEQYF TGTGCCAGCAGCTCCCCACTGGGGGGGGCATCCTACGAGCAGTACTTC
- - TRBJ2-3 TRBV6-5 CASSPGYSGTDTQYF TGTGCCAGCAGCCCAGGGTATTCGGGCACAGATACGCAGTATTTT
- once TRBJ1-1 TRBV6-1 CASSERRRNTEAFF TGTGCCAGCAGTGAACGGCGGAGGAACACTGAAGCTTTCTTT
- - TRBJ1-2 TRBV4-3 CASSQDLAGNFDGGYTF TGCGCCAGCAGCCAAGATCTGGCAGGCAATTTTGACGGTGGCTACACCTTC
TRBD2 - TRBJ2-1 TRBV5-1 CASSLPSGGDNEQFF TGCGCCAGCAGCTTGCCAAGCGGGGGGGACAATGAGCAGTTCTTC
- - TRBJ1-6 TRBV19 CASRQSYNSPLHF TGTGCCAGTAGACAGTCCTATAATTCACCCCTCCACTTT
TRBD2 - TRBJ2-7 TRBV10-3 CAISESPGGGKQYF TGTGCCATCAGTGAGTCACCCGGGGGGGGGAAGCAGTACTTC
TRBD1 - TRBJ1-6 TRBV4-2 CASSQGGTGDSPLHF TGTGCCAGCAGCCAAGGAGGGACAGGGGATTCACCCCTCCACTTT
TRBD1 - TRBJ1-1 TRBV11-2 CASSPLRQGGTEAFF TGTGCCAGCAGCCCTTTAAGACAGGGGGGGACTGAAGCTTTCTTT
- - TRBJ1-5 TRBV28 CASSLVVSGNQPQHF TGTGCCAGCAGTTTGGTGGTTTCGGGCAATCAGCCCCAGCATTTT
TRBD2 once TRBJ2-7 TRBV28 CASSYGLAGGFLVSYEQYF TGTGCCAGCAGTTATGGACTAGCGGGGGGTTTCTTGGTCTCCTACGAGCAGTACTTC
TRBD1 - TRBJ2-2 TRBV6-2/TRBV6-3 CASSYSDRANTGELFF TGTGCCAGCAGTTACTCTGACAGGGCGAACACCGGGGAGCTGTTTTTT
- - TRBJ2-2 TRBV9 CASSPIQGAGELFF TGTGCCAGCAGCCCGATACAGGGTGCCGGGGAGCTGTTTTTT
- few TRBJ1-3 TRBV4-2 CASSQPGSLSGNTIYF TGTGCCAGCAGCCAACCCGGGAGCCTCTCTGGAAACACCATATATTTT
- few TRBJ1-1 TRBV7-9 CASSRRQNTEAFF TGTGCCAGCAGCCGACGACAGAACACTGAAGCTTTCTTT
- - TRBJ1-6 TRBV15 CATKNSSYNSPLHF TGTGCCACCAAGAACAGCTCCTATAATTCACCCCTCCACTTT
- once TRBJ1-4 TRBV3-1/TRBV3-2 CAAQDQTTTNEKLFF TGTGCCGCACAAGATCAGACTACAACTAATGAAAAACTGTTTTTT
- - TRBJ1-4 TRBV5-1 CASSLDQGNEKLFF TGCGCCAGCAGCTTGGACCAGGGGAATGAAAAACTGTTTTTT
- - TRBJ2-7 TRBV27 CASSLSFGQLTYEQYF TGTGCCAGCAGTTTATCATTTGGCCAGTTGACCTACGAGCAGTACTTC
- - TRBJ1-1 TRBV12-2 CASRSHRGWVAFF TGTGCAAGTCGCTCACACAGGGGGTGGGTAGCTTTCTTT
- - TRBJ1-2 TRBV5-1 CASSFELGSYTF TGCGCCAGCAGCTTTGAATTGGGCAGCTACACCTTC
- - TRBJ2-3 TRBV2 CASIPDMDTQYF TGTGCCAGCATCCCTGACATGGATACGCAGTATTTT
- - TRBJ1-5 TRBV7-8 CASSLGGDQPQHF TGTGCCAGCAGCTTAGGGGGGGATCAGCCCCAGCATTTT
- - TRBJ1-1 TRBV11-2 CASSLDRDINTEAFF TGTGCCAGCAGCTTGGACCGGGACATCAACACTGAAGCTTTCTTT
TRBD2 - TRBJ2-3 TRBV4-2 CASSQDVAGEITDTQYF TGTGCCAGCAGCCAAGATGTGGCGGGGGAAATCACAGATACGCAGTATTTT
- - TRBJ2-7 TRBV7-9 CASSLVETDYEQYF TGTGCCAGCAGCTTAGTTGAGACAGACTACGAGCAGTACTTC
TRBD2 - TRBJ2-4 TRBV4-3 CASSQNGGGLAKNIQYF TGCGCCAGCAGCCAAAACGGCGGGGGGTTAGCCAAAAACATTCAGTACTTC
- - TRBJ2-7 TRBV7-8 CASSKTGTLSYEQYF TGTGCCAGCAGTAAGACCGGGACTCTATCCTACGAGCAGTACTTC
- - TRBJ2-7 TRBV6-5 CASSYSIGNYEQYF TGTGCCAGCAGTTACTCGATCGGTAACTACGAGCAGTACTTC
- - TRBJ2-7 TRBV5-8 CASSPVEQYF TGTGCCAGCAGTCCAGTAGAGCAGTACTTC
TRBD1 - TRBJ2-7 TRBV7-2 CASSFRTGGLSKLQQYF TGTGCCAGCAGCTTCCGGACAGGGGGCTTGTCAAAACTCCAGCAGTACTTC
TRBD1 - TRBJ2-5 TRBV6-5 CASSTGTGAMETQYF TGTGCCAGCAGTACAGGGACAGGGGCAATGGAGACCCAGTACTTC
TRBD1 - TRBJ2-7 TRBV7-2 CASSPGQGDYEQYF TGTGCCAGCAGCCCGGGACAGGGTGACTACGAGCAGTACTTC
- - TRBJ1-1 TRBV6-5 CASTSMNTEAFF TGTGCCAGCACATCCATGAACACTGAAGCTTTCTTT
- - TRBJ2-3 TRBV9 CASSVGAGTDTQYF TGTGCCAGCAGCGTAGGCGCAGGGACAGATACGCAGTATTTT
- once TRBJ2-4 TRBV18 CASSRIRGTDIQYF TGTGCCAGCTCTCGCATCAGGGGAACAGACATTCAGTACTTC
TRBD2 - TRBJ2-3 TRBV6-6 CASSRLAGGLTDTQYF TGTGCCAGCAGTCGACTAGCGGGGGGACTCACGGATACGCAGTATTTT
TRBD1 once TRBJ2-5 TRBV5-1 CASTPGQGLRGETQYF TGCGCCAGCACCCCGGGACAGGGGCTCAGGGGGGAGACCCAGTACTTC
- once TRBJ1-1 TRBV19 CASSVPQGYTEAFF TGTGCCAGTAGTGTTCCTCAGGGGTATACTGAAGCTTTCTTT
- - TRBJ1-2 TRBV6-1 CASSEDTANYGYTF TGTGCCAGCAGTGAAGACACAGCTAACTATGGCTACACCTTC
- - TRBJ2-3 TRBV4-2 CASSQAGTRDTQYF TGTGCCAGCAGCCAGGCCGGGACAAGAGATACGCAGTATTTT
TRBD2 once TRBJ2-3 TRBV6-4 CASSDGSTSGGADTQYF TGTGCCAGCAGTGACGGATCGACTAGCGGGGGGGCAGATACGCAGTATTTT
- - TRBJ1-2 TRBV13 CASSLGDTTYGYTF TGTGCCAGCAGCTTAGGGGACACCACCTATGGCTACACCTTC
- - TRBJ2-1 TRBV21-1 CASSKCGKGAYNEQFF TGTGCCAGCAGCAAATGCGGTAAGGGGGCCTACAATGAGCAGTTCTTC
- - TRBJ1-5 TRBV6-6 CASKGGQPQHF TGTGCCAGCAAAGGGGGTCAGCCCCAGCATTTT
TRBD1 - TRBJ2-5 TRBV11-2 CASSSGTGRETQYF TGTGCCAGCAGCTCCGGGACAGGACGGGAGACCCAGTACTTC
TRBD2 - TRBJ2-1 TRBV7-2 CASSLAGLNNEQFF TGTGCCAGCAGCTTGGCGGGACTAAACAATGAGCAGTTCTTC
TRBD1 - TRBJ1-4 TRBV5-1 CASSMTGEVTNEKLFF TGCGCCAGCAGCATGACAGGGGAGGTAACTAATGAAAAACTGTTTTTT
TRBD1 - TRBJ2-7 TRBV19 CASSIRTGELSYEQYF TGTGCCAGTAGTATTCGGACAGGGGAACTCTCCTACGAGCAGTACTTC
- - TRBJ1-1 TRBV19 CASSTGGGNTEAFF TGTGCCAGTAGCACAGGTGGTGGGAACACTGAAGCTTTCTTT
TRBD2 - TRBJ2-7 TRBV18 CASSPSAGLAGEQYF TGTGCCAGCTCACCTTCGGCGGGACTAGCGGGCGAGCAGTACTTC